This T cell receptor beta chain was sequenced during a study of spatial heterogeneity in lung cancer. Looking at the study overall: For the average unique TCR and UMI combination, more than ten occurrences appeared in raw reads.

Time point described: sample taken at primary tumor resection. 72 TRACERx patients with early, untreated non-small cell lung cancer donated samples. Sequencing covered unsorted whole RNA taken from tumor, nontumor lung or frozen PBMC. This clonotype was counted ten times or more. Every TCR cDNA molecule bore its own unique molecular identifier. Each CDR3 protein gets one entry after TCRdb re-called the 5' RACE reads with MiXCR. The sample contains tens of thousands of distinct CDR3 sequences, approximately 12% of which appear only once. V lost 5 bases to trimming and J lost 1 base, with 14 bases between them. CDR3 size: 15 residues. The V gene's germline CDR1 is SQVTM and CDR2 ANQGSEA.

The source is a male donor with early-stage non-small cell lung cancer. The rearrangement uses TRBV29-1 and TRBJ2-2; D may be TRBD1 (6 bases). This specimen was PBMCs, taken at surgery. CDR3 loop: CSVTLWGQNTGELFF. The DNA of the CDR3 is TGCAGCGTTACGCTGTGGGGACAGAACACCGGGGAGCTGTTTTTT.